Below are 9 T cell receptor beta chains sequenced from a single sample in a study of control samples from healthy donors and cancer patients. The data were produced by immunoSEQ multiplex PCR, yet TCRdb's version contains in-frame clones alone and is incomplete. The sample includes some 110,000 clones, 80% to 90% of them seen just once. The sample comprised PBMCs. These TCRs come from a woman between 50 and 59 years old with colorectal cancer.

The chain has TRBV10-3 and TRBJ1-2; D is uncertain. Germline V gene sequence: CDR1 ENHRY, CDR2 SYGVKD. Trimming pared 10 bases from V and 2 bases from J, leaving 17 bases between. CDR3 length equals 14 residues. The CDR3 DNA is TGTGCCAGCGCGCCCGGTCAGAACAACTATGGCTACACCTTC. This encodes CASAPGQNNYGYTF.

A few counts support this clone. J is TRBJ1-1 and V is TRBV2; 7 bases match TRBD1. From germline, CDR1 is SNHLY and CDR2 FYNNEI. The ends lost 8 bases at V and 0 bases at J; junction bases unmatched: 12. CDR3 length equals 16 residues. The CDR3 here is CASSGGPTGMNTEAFF. CDR3 DNA: TGTGCCAGCTCAGGGGGACCGACAGGGATGAACACTGAAGCTTTCTTT.

The V call is TRBV7-8, the J call TRBJ1-2, with 7 bases that match TRBD1. The V segment lost 1 base and the J segment 5 bases; nucleotides outside the gene matches: 7. This CDR3 comprises 15 residues. Germline-derived CDR1 and CDR2 are SGHVS and FQNEAQ. CDR3 in DNA: TGTGCCAGCAGCTTAGTGGGACAGTTAAGTTATGGCTACACCTTC. Residues: CASSLVGQLSYGYTF.

The V and J genes are TRBV19 and TRBJ2-2; TRBD1 matches 9 bases. CDR1 and CDR2 from the germline V gene are LNHDA and SQIVND (reference sequence). J was trimmed by 6 bases and V by 5 bases; bases with no gene match: 10. The CDR3 has 16 residues. For the CDR3, the DNA is TGTGCCAGTAGTTTTGGGGACAGGGATTTTGCCGGGGAGCTGTTTTTT. Translating it yields CASSFGDRDFAGELFF. Supplemented by reference TRBV19 and TRBJ2-2, the full variable domain reads DGGITQSPKYLFRKEGQNVTLSCEQNLNHDAMYWYRQDPGQGLRLIYYSQIVNDFQKGDIAEGYSVSREKKESFPLTVTSAQKNPTAFYLCASSFGDRDFAGELFFGEGSRLTVL.

V usage is TRBV10-3 and J usage is TRBJ2-7, with 7 bases identical to TRBD1. CDR1 and CDR2 (germline): ENHRY, SYGVKD. The V segment lost 5 bases and the J segment 0 bases; nucleotides outside the gene matches: 7. This CDR3 is built from 15 residues. The CDR3 DNA reads TGTGCCATCAGTCCACAGGGACAGATCTCCTACGAGCAGTACTTC. Translation: CAISPQGQISYEQYF.

A few counts support this clone. The chain carries TRBV12-5 and TRBJ2-1; tentatively, D is TRBD1 or TRBD2 (5 bases each). The V and J ends lost 0 bases and 3 bases respectively, with 18 bases between them. In germline, CDR1 is LGHNT, CDR2 FRNRAP. This CDR3 region has 18 residues. The DNA for the CDR3 is TGTGCTAGTGGTTTGGTCAGGGACGGGGAGCTGGGCTACAATGAGCAGTTCTTC. Translated, it gives CASGLVRDGELGYNEQFF.

This chain uses TRBV5-1 with TRBJ1-5, with 7 bases fitting TRBD1. The CDR3 extends over 15 amino acids. With 5 bases clipped from V and 3 bases from J, the junction kept 8 bases outside the gene matches. Germline V CDR1 and CDR2: SGHRS, YFSETQ. The CDR3 DNA is TGCGCCAGCAGACCAGGGGGAGAAATCAATCAGCCCCAGCATTTT. This sequence encodes CASRPGGEINQPQHF.

J is TRBJ2-7 and V is TRBV11-2; D remains unclear. In germline, CDR1 is SGHAT, CDR2 FQNNGV. The length of the CDR3 is 16 residues. V dropped 2 bases and J dropped 2 bases, with 16 bases sitting between them. The CDR3 protein is CASSLIPGLSPYEQYF. CDR3 coding DNA: TGTGCCAGCAGCTTAATCCCGGGTCTCAGCCCCTACGAGCAGTACTTC.

The chain couples TRBV9 to TRBJ2-1; 8 bases map to TRBD2. The CDR3 covers 15 residues. Germline V gives CDR1 SGDLS, CDR2 YYNGEE. The V segment lost 4 bases and the J segment 0 bases; nucleotides outside the gene matches: 3. CDR3 amino acids: CASSTAGDSYNEQFF. The CDR3 nucleotides read TGTGCCAGCAGCACAGCGGGGGACTCCTACAATGAGCAGTTCTTC.